What follows are 32 T cell receptor beta chains derived from one specimen sequenced in a study of OX40 agonist ivuxolimab in advanced cancers. Clones were sequenced by immunoSEQ multiplex PCR, and TCRdb holds only the in-frame ones, with some missing. This table has about 33,000 clones, about 88% appearing once. This specimen was CD4+ or CD8+ T cells sorted from blood, taken in a trial of the OX40 agonist ivuxolimab. The receptor set was obtained from an adult with an advanced solid tumor such as melanoma, head and neck, liver or kidney cancer.

The rearrangement links TRBV7-3 to TRBJ1-1, with D possibly TRBD1 on 5 matching bases. V was cut by 5 bases and J by 0 bases, with 13 bases left in between. CDR1 is SGHTA and CDR2 is FQGTGA in the germline V gene. CDR3 length equals 15 residues. The CDR3: CASSPGDLMNTEAFF. The DNA for the CDR3 is TGTGCCAGCAGCCCCGGGGACCTAATGAACACTGAAGCTTTCTTT.

The V call is TRBV5-6, the J call TRBJ1-2; 7 nucleotides agree with TRBD1. In germline, CDR1 is SGHDT, CDR2 YYEEEE. The CDR3 is 15 residues long. J gave up 1 base and V 2 bases, and 5 bases lay outside the gene matches. In nucleotides, the CDR3 is TGTGCCAGCAGCTTCTCCAGACAGGGTAACTATGGCTACACCTTC. Residues: CASSFSRQGNYGYTF.

This chain connects TRBV27 to TRBJ2-5; a possible D gene is TRBD1 (6 bases). Gene TRBJ2-7 matches the end of the DNA better, so the J call may be wrong. CDR3 size: 15 residues. From germline, CDR1 is MNHEY and CDR2 SMNVEV (reference sequence). The CDR3 protein is CASSFIRDISYEQYF. As DNA, the CDR3 is TGTGCCAGCAGTTTTATCCGGGACATCTCCTACGAGCAGTACTTC.

The chain has TRBV23-1 and TRBJ2-7; TRBD1 agrees at 8 bases. TRBV23-1 is an ORF, with its function uncertain. With V trimmed by 8 bases and J by 3 bases, 9 bases remained unmatched. The CDR3 has 14 residues. CDR3 in DNA: TGCGCCAGCCTTTCGACAGGGGCTTGCTACGAGCAGTACTTC. This encodes CASLSTGACYEQYF.

J is TRBJ2-7 and V is TRBV7-9, with D unresolved. V was pared by 2 bases and J by 2 bases, with 7 bases between. Germline V lookup: CDR1 SEHNR, CDR2 FQNEAQ (reference sequence). The CDR3 consists of 13 residues. The CDR3 here is CASSLTAAYEQYF. The CDR3 bases are TGTGCCAGCAGCTTAACGGCAGCCTACGAGCAGTACTTC.

The chain joins TRBV2 to TRBJ1-2, with unresolved D. In germline, CDR1 is SNHLY, CDR2 FYNNEI. This CDR3 has 14 amino acids. The V and J ends lost 6 bases and 1 base respectively, with 12 bases between them. The chain's CDR3 is CASRADSFNYGYTF. The CDR3 DNA sequence: TGTGCCAGCAGGGCGGACTCTTTTAACTATGGCTACACCTTC.

The chain carries TRBV29-1 and TRBJ1-2; D gene ambiguous. CDR3 length: 10 amino acids. Germline loops: CDR1 SQVTM, CDR2 ANQGSEA. Trimming took off 6 bases at V and 6 bases at J, with 8 bases between the two ends. The CDR3 loop reads CSVVKDGYTF. CDR3 nucleotides: TGCAGCGTGGTTAAGGATGGCTACACCTTC.

J is TRBJ2-1 and V is TRBV29-1, with 13 positions matching TRBD2. The CDR3 runs to 14 residues. Germline values: CDR1 SQVTM, CDR2 ANQGSEA. Losses at the gene ends were 4 bases for V and 5 bases for J; bases not matched to a gene: 2. CDR3 DNA sequence: TGCAGCGTTGCGGGGACTAGCGGGAACAATGAGCAGTTCTTC. It translates to CSVAGTSGNNEQFF.

This rearrangement joins TRBV5-4 to TRBJ2-7, with D possibly TRBD1 on 6 matching bases. V shed 4 bases and J shed 0 bases, with 11 bases lying between them. Per germline, CDR1 SGHNT and CDR2 YYREEE (reference sequence). CDR3 size: 14 residues. CDR3 DNA: TGTGCCAGCAGCGGCCGGGACAACTCCTACGAGCAGTACTTC. Translating it yields CASSGRDNSYEQYF.

J is TRBJ1-2 and V is TRBV5-4; D not certain. From germline, CDR1 is SGHNT and CDR2 YYREEE (reference sequence). This CDR3 is 12 amino acids long. V lost 4 bases to trimming and J lost 5 bases, with 9 bases between them. As DNA, the CDR3 is TGTGCCAGCAGCGATCGAGATTATGGCTACACCTTC. Translated: CASSDRDYGYTF.

There are a few counts of this clone. The chain uses TRBV7-9 and TRBJ1-1; D not certain. CDR1 and CDR2 (germline): SEHNR, FQNEAQ (reference sequence). V was clipped by 4 bases and J by 1 base, with 10 bases between them. The CDR3 covers 14 residues. The chain's CDR3 is CASSWRLGNTEAFF. In DNA form, the CDR3 reads TGTGCCAGCAGCTGGCGGTTGGGGAACACTGAAGCTTTCTTT.

The CDR3 nucleotides are TGCGCCAGCACAGAGGGGGTTACAGATACGCAGTATTTT. It specifies CASTEGVTDTQYF. This chain links TRBV5-1 with TRBJ2-3, with a possible D match to TRBD1 (6 bases). V gave up 6 bases and J gave up 3 bases, with 11 bases separating them. The CDR3 length is 13 residues. Germline CDR1 is SGHRS and CDR2 is YFSETQ.

A few counts support this clone. J is TRBJ2-7 and V is TRBV28; possible D gene TRBD1, 6 bases. The CDR3 has 13 amino acids. The germline CDR1 and CDR2 sequences are MDHEN and SYDVKM. Trimming shortened V by 2 bases and J by 3 bases, and 8 bases separated the two germline ends. The CDR3 region has the DNA TGTGCCAGCAGTTTAATAGGGGGCTACGAGCAGTACTTC. This gives the protein CASSLIGGYEQYF.

The chain uses TRBV30 and TRBJ1-1, with 8 bases fitting TRBD1. V was pared by 4 bases and J by 1 base, with 2 bases of the junction left unmatched. The CDR3 loop spans 13 amino acids. Looked up from germline, CDR1 is GTSNPN and CDR2 is SVGIG (reference sequence). This CDR3 is CAWNDRGNTEAFF. The DNA of the CDR3 is TGTGCCTGGAATGACAGGGGGAACACTGAAGCTTTCTTT.

The rearrangement uses TRBV11-2 and TRBJ2-3; no firm D call. Germline CDR1 reads SGHAT; CDR2 reads FQNNGV. CDR3 length equals 15 residues. Trimming removed 1 base at V and 2 bases at J, with 10 bases between. The CDR3 is CASSLVAATTDTQYF. CDR3 bases: TGTGCCAGCAGCTTAGTGGCAGCAACCACAGATACGCAGTATTTT.

Here the CDR3 reads CASSLAGGRPNYGYTF. DNA of the CDR3: TGTGCCAGCAGCTTAGCGGGGGGACGGCCTAACTATGGCTACACCTTC. This chain joins TRBV7-9 and TRBJ1-2; perhaps TRBD1 as D (5 bases). Per germline, CDR1 SEHNR and CDR2 FQNEAQ (reference sequence). Deletions cut 0 bases from V and 0 bases from J, with 11 bases between. The CDR3 runs 16 residues.

V usage is TRBV7-9 and J usage is TRBJ2-7; D is ambiguous. V was trimmed by 5 bases and J by 2 bases, leaving 10 bases between them. Germline lookup yields CDR1 SEHNR and CDR2 FQNEAQ (reference sequence). The CDR3 loop spans 13 amino acids. CDR3 residues: CASSPGLTYEQYF. CDR3 DNA: TGTGCCAGCAGCCCTGGGCTGACCTACGAGCAGTACTTC.

The chain is built from TRBV4-3 and TRBJ2-1; tentatively, D is TRBD1 (6 bases). The CDR3 totals 14 residues. V lost 3 bases to trimming and J lost 9 bases, with 15 bases between them. Germline CDR1 is LGHNA and CDR2 is YSLEER. The CDR3 DNA reads TGCGCCAGCAGCCATTCTACAGGGATAGTTGAGCAGTTCTTC. Its protein is CASSHSTGIVEQFF.

The V gene is TRBV6-1, the J gene TRBJ2-6; D uncertain. Looked up from germline, CDR1 is MNHNS and CDR2 is SASEGT. V lost 6 bases and J lost 4, with 13 bases in between. The CDR3 is 15 amino acids. CDR3 coding DNA: TGTGCCAGCAGGGACCCGGCCTCCGGGGCCAACGTCCTGACTTTC. Its translation: CASRDPASGANVLTF.

The chain uses TRBV4-1 and TRBJ1-1; D gene ambiguous. This CDR3 comprises 16 residues. Trimming removed 0 bases from V and 3 bases from J, with 14 bases in between. The V gene's germline CDR1 is MGHRA and CDR2 YSYEKL. The CDR3 DNA follows: TGCGCCAGCAGCCAAGATAGGAGAGGGTCGGACACTGAAGCTTTCTTT. It codes for CASSQDRRGSDTEAFF.

The chain uses TRBV30 and TRBJ2-7; 11 bases are a match to TRBD2. Trimming removed 2 bases from V and 6 bases from J; junction bases left unmatched: 6. CDR3 length: 14 amino acids. Germline V CDR1 and CDR2: GTSNPN, SVGIG (reference sequence). The CDR3 DNA reads TGTGCCTGGAGTCAGCCGGGACTAGCGGTCGAGCAGTACTTC. Its protein is CAWSQPGLAVEQYF.

This chain links TRBV5-1 with TRBJ1-4; no clear D. Trimming stripped 0 bases from V and 6 bases from J, with 6 bases between. CDR1 and CDR2 from the germline V gene are SGHRS and YFSETQ. The CDR3 runs 13 residues. The CDR3 bases are TGCGCCAGCAGCTTGGCTAGGGATGAAAAACTGTTTTTT. Translated, it gives CASSLARDEKLFF.

This chain joins TRBV30 and TRBJ1-2; TRBD1 matches 9 bases. This CDR3 has 13 residues. Germline-derived CDR1 and CDR2 are GTSNPN and SVGIG (reference sequence). The J segment lost 6 bases and the V segment lost 4 bases, leaving 6 bases of the junction unmatched. In nucleotides, the CDR3 is TGTGCCTGGACACCGGGACAGGGCCATGGCTACACCTTC. It encodes CAWTPGQGHGYTF.

The gene calls are TRBV2 and TRBJ2-4; 7 positions match TRBD2. The V and J ends lost 9 bases and 2 bases, in that order; junction bases with no gene match: 10. CDR1 and CDR2 (germline): SNHLY, FYNNEI. CDR3 length: 15 residues. Here the CDR3 reads CASMGGRASKNIQYF. CDR3 in DNA: TGTGCCAGTATGGGAGGGAGGGCCTCCAAAAACATTCAGTACTTC.

The chain joins TRBV28 to TRBJ1-2; D might be TRBD1 (6 bases). This CDR3 has 16 residues. Looked up from germline, CDR1 is MDHEN and CDR2 is SYDVKM. Trimming removed 0 bases from V and 4 bases from J, with 15 bases in between. As DNA, the CDR3 is TGTGCCAGCAGTTTATGGGCGGACAGTCTATTCTATGGCTACACCTTC. As protein: CASSLWADSLFYGYTF.

V gene TRBV6-6 combines with J gene TRBJ1-2, with D hard to call. This CDR3 has 11 amino acids. Looked up from germline, CDR1 is MNHNY and CDR2 is SVGAGI (reference sequence). V dropped 2 bases and J dropped 8 bases, with 6 bases sitting between them. The CDR3 bases are TGTGCCAGCAGTTACGCGTTGGGCTACACCTTC. It specifies CASSYALGYTF.

The V and J genes are TRBV5-4 and TRBJ2-7, with 7 bases fitting TRBD1. Germline assignment: CDR1 SGHNT and CDR2 YYREEE (reference sequence). V lost 0 bases, J lost 4 bases, and 7 bases stayed unmatched. The CDR3 runs 15 residues. The CDR3 DNA reads TGTGCCAGCAGCTTGGCCCCGACAGGGCGGTACGAGCAGTACTTC. The encoded protein is CASSLAPTGRYEQYF.

This chain joins TRBV7-8 and TRBJ1-1; D perhaps matches TRBD1 (6 bases). This CDR3 has 13 residues. Trimming pared 3 bases from V and 6 bases from J, leaving 11 bases between. Germline-derived CDR1 and CDR2 are SGHVS and FQNEAQ. The CDR3 DNA sequence: TGTGCCAGCAGCTTTGTGGGGGCCTCTGAAGCTTTCTTT. Its translation: CASSFVGASEAFF.

The chain uses TRBV7-8 and TRBJ2-7, with D possibly TRBD1 on 6 matching bases. With 3 bases removed from V and 5 bases from J, the gap between germline ends came to 20 bases. The length of the CDR3 is 16 residues. Looked up from germline, CDR1 is SGHVS and CDR2 is FQNEAQ. CDR3 residues: CASSFLRDTSSDEQYF. CDR3 DNA: TGTGCCAGCAGCTTCCTCCGGGACACCTCTTCGGACGAGCAGTACTTC.

This chain links TRBV9 with TRBJ2-7; perhaps D is TRBD1 or TRBD2 (5 bases each). Germline CDR1 is SGDLS and CDR2 is YYNGEE. The ends were cut back, 7 bases at V and 1 base at J, with 15 bases in the middle. This CDR3 comprises 14 residues. CDR3 sequence: CASSEGHLSYEQYF. CDR3 in DNA: TGTGCCAGCTCCGAGGGGCATCTTTCCTACGAGCAGTACTTC.

This clone was picked up a small number of times. The chain links TRBV30 to TRBJ2-6; D may be TRBD2 (5 bases). This CDR3 has 15 residues. Trimming removed 0 bases at V and 2 bases at J, with 8 bases between. CDR1 GTSNPN and CDR2 SVGIG come from the germline V gene (reference sequence). CDR3 sequence reads: CAWSVLGAGANVLTF. DNA for the CDR3: TGTGCCTGGAGTGTACTCGGGGCTGGGGCCAACGTCCTGACTTTC.

J is TRBJ2-7 and V is TRBV15, with unresolved D. Trimming shortened V by 5 bases and J by 2 bases, and 13 bases separated the two germline ends. There are 14 residues in the CDR3. Germline-derived CDR1 and CDR2 are LNHNV and YYDKDF (reference sequence). The CDR3 nucleotides read TGTGCCACCAGCTCAGGAAGAGAAACCTACGAGCAGTACTTC. This translates into CATSSGRETYEQYF.